These 22 T cell receptor beta chains were sequenced from one sample in a study of shared clonotypes between healthy human individuals. Only in-frame clones appear in the TCRdb table, and some are missing; sequencing was by immunoSEQ multiplex PCR. The sample lists approximately 710,000 clones, roughly 87% seen once, with 34% in the top ten. The sequencing sample was made of memory CD8+ T cells from PBMCs. Subset: CD45RO+ cells pooled with CCR7-negative TemRA cells. These receptors all come from a man in his late teens or twenties in good health. Some clones in this sample may be carry-over from other donors' samples.

The chain carries TRBV6-5 and TRBJ1-2; the D is unclear. Germline loops: CDR1 MNHEY, CDR2 SVGAGI. Trimming left V 0 bases short and J 4 bases short, with 15 bases between. This CDR3 region has 16 residues. The CDR3: CASSYSEEGWGYGYTF. The CDR3 DNA follows: TGTGCCAGCAGTTACTCCGAGGAGGGCTGGGGCTATGGCTACACCTTC.

This sequence joins TRBV9 and TRBJ2-7; weak D call: TRBD1 (6 bases). The germline CDR1 and CDR2 sequences are SGDLS and YYNGEE. Trimming took off 3 bases at V and 4 bases at J, with 20 bases between the two ends. This CDR3 is 16 amino acids long. In nucleotides, the CDR3 is TGTGCCAGCAGCGGGCACAGGGAAAGGGGAGTTTACGAGCAGTACTTC. This encodes CASSGHRERGVYEQYF.

This chain joins TRBV6-5 and TRBJ1-6; TRBD1 might be the D (5 bases). CDR1 is MNHEY and CDR2 is SVGAGI in the germline V gene. CDR3 length: 15 amino acids. Trimming shortened V by 1 base and J by 6 bases, and 10 bases separated the two germline ends. The CDR3 protein is CASSYYRRRNSPLHF. Written as DNA, the CDR3 is TGTGCCAGCAGTTACTACAGGAGGCGTAATTCACCCCTCCACTTT.

The chain couples TRBV19 to TRBJ2-7; TRBD2 matches 7 bases. Germline trimming cut 7 bases from V and 5 bases from J; bases unmatched to any gene: 8. The CDR3 loop spans 13 amino acids. Per the germline V gene, CDR1 is LNHDA and CDR2 is SQIVND (reference sequence). The CDR3 bases are TGTGCCAGTACAGGGCGGGAGTCAGACGAGCAGTACTTC. Encoded protein: CASTGRESDEQYF.

The chain has TRBV28 and TRBJ1-5; tentatively, D is TRBD1 (5 bases). Trimming shortened V by 5 bases and J by 0 bases, and 5 bases separated the two germline ends. Germline CDR1 reads MDHEN; CDR2 reads SYDVKM. CDR3 size: 13 residues. CDR3: CASSDSSNQPQHF. DNA for the CDR3: TGTGCCAGCAGTGACAGTAGCAATCAGCCCCAGCATTTT.

The chain employs TRBV27 and TRBJ2-3; TRBD2 aligns across 7 bases. Germline V gene data show CDR1 as MNHEY and CDR2 as SMNVEV (reference sequence). V was pared by 5 bases and J by 10 bases, with 6 bases of the junction left unmatched. The CDR3 covers 12 residues. DNA of the CDR3: TGTGCCAGCAGTACATTAGCGGGCGCGCAGTATTTT. Translated: CASSTLAGAQYF.

The CDR3 spells CASSVVVSYNEQFF. The CDR3 DNA reads TGCGCCAGCAGCGTAGTGGTATCCTACAATGAGCAGTTCTTC. The chain combines TRBV4-1 with TRBJ2-1; D not resolved. V gave up 5 bases and J gave up 1 base, with 9 bases separating them. This CDR3 is built from 14 residues. The germline CDR1 and CDR2 sequences are MGHRA and YSYEKL.

This rearrangement joins TRBV28 to TRBJ1-2, with TRBD1 identical over 9 bases. J lost 7 bases, V lost 4 bases, and 10 bases had no gene match. This CDR3 contains 15 residues. Germline V gene sequence: CDR1 MDHEN, CDR2 SYDVKM. CDR3 sequence reads: CASSSPGQGSPGYTF. CDR3 coding DNA: TGTGCCAGCAGTTCTCCGGGACAGGGATCTCCTGGCTACACCTTC.

The CDR3 DNA is TGTGCCAGCAACGGGACTAGCGGGAGAAACGGGGAGCTGTTTTTT. This sequence encodes CASNGTSGRNGELFF. The V call is TRBV7-9, the J call TRBJ2-2, with 14 bases matching TRBD2. V was pared by 7 bases and J by 7 bases, with 5 bases of the junction left unmatched. CDR1 SEHNR and CDR2 FQNEAQ come from the germline V gene (reference sequence). The CDR3 has 15 residues.

The V and J genes are TRBV4-3 and TRBJ2-2; 16 bases fit TRBD2. J gave up 6 bases and V 2 bases, and 6 bases lay outside the gene matches. CDR3 length: 18 residues. Germline V gene lookup returns CDR1 LGHNA and CDR2 YSLEER. The CDR3 reads CASSQFLGTSGRAGELFF. The CDR3 region has the DNA TGCGCCAGCAGCCAATTCCTTGGGACTAGCGGGAGGGCCGGGGAGCTGTTTTTT.

This chain uses TRBV9 with TRBJ2-3, with D unresolved. Looked up from germline, CDR1 is SGDLS and CDR2 is YYNGEE. The V end was cut by 9 bases, the J end by 2 bases, with 25 bases between. The CDR3 length is 17 residues. Written as DNA, the CDR3 is TGTGCCACCAATCCCTTAGCCTCGACCGAAAACACAGATACGCAGTATTTT. Protein product: CATNPLASTENTDTQYF.

In this sample, this clone turned up once. The CDR3 loop is CASSLFPAGGQDTQYF. The CDR3 coding sequence is TGTGCCAGCAGCTTATTCCCAGCGGGAGGGCAGGATACGCAGTATTTT. The chain carries TRBV7-3 and TRBJ2-3; 10 nucleotides line up with TRBD2. The J segment lost 6 bases and the V segment lost 2 bases, leaving 8 bases of the junction unmatched. The CDR3 is 16 residues long. Per germline, CDR1 SGHTA and CDR2 FQGTGA.

The gene calls are TRBV19 and TRBJ1-2, with D possibly being TRBD1 (5 bases). Germline V CDR1 and CDR2: LNHDA, SQIVND (reference sequence). This CDR3 contains 17 residues. V lost 5 bases, J lost 0 bases, and 19 bases lay in between. This chain's CDR3 is CASSSKNTGTANYGYTF. The CDR3 region has the DNA TGTGCCAGTAGTTCTAAGAATACCGGGACGGCTAACTATGGCTACACCTTC.

The chain recombines TRBV7-9 with TRBJ2-7; tentative D call: TRBD2 (5 bases). The V gene's germline CDR1 is SEHNR and CDR2 FQNEAQ (reference sequence). V shed 3 bases and J shed 5 bases, with 11 bases lying between them. The CDR3 extends over 13 amino acids. CDR3 nucleotides: TGTGCCAGCAGCTTTTCGGGGAGAAACGAGCAGTACTTC. Protein product: CASSFSGRNEQYF. Full variable domain (missing parts from reference TRBV7-9 and TRBJ2-7): DTGVSQNPRHKITKRGQNVTFRCDPISEHNRLYWYRQTLGQGPEFLTYFQNEAQLEKSRLLSDRFSAERPKGSFSTLEIQRTEQGDSAMYLCASSFSGRNEQYFGPGTRLTVT.

The chain combines TRBV4-1 with TRBJ1-6; 9 bases line up with TRBD1. CDR3 length equals 15 residues. Germline CDR1 MGHRA, CDR2 YSYEKL. J was trimmed by 9 bases and V by 3 bases; bases with no gene match: 6. The CDR3 DNA sequence: TGCGCCAGCAGCCAGGAGGACAGGGGTGGTTCACCCCTCCACTTT. It encodes CASSQEDRGGSPLHF.

This sequence joins TRBV15 and TRBJ2-3; possible D gene TRBD1, 5 bases. Trimming cost V 1 base and J 2 bases, with 10 bases left between them. CDR3 size: 15 residues. The germline gives CDR1 LNHNV, CDR2 YYDKDF (reference sequence). CDR3 in amino acids: CATSRGAGITDTQYF. Written as DNA, the CDR3 is TGTGCCACCAGCAGAGGGGCAGGGATCACAGATACGCAGTATTTT.

The chain links TRBV6-6 to TRBJ2-1, with 11 bases fitting TRBD1. Germline V gives CDR1 MNHNY, CDR2 SVGAGI (reference sequence). J gave up 7 bases and V 4 bases, and 3 bases lay outside the gene matches. CDR3 length: 14 residues. In DNA, the CDR3 is TGTGCCAGCAGTTGGACAGGGGGCGAGAATGAGCAGTTCTTC. Translating it yields CASSWTGGENEQFF.

The gene calls are TRBV7-9 and TRBJ1-2; D unresolved. Germline CDR1 is SEHNR and CDR2 is FQNEAQ (reference sequence). The CDR3 length is 17 residues. Trimming stripped 3 bases from V and 8 bases from J, with 25 bases between. The DNA for the CDR3 is TGTGCCAGCAGCTTCTTATTCGGGGAAACAGAGTGGGTAGGCTACACCTTC. This translates into CASSFLFGETEWVGYTF.

The rearrangement links TRBV14 to TRBJ1-2, with 12 bases identical to TRBD1. The CDR3 has 14 residues. The V segment lost 4 bases and the J segment 8 bases; nucleotides outside the gene matches: 5. The V gene's germline CDR1 is SGHDN and CDR2 FVKESK. The CDR3 nucleotides are TGTGCCAGCAGCCTGGGACAGGGGGCGATGGGCTACACCTTC. Its translation: CASSLGQGAMGYTF.

J is TRBJ1-4 and V is TRBV18, with 8 bases fitting TRBD1. The CDR3 extends over 15 amino acids. Per germline, CDR1 KGHSH and CDR2 LQKENI. Unmatched junction bases numbered 11, after V lost 6 bases and J lost 8 bases. In nucleotides, the CDR3 is TGTGCCAGCTCTACCATAGAGACAGGGGAGGAAAAACTGTTTTTT. This sequence encodes CASSTIETGEEKLFF.

The V and J genes are TRBV4-2 and TRBJ2-7; TRBD2 is a possible D gene (6 bases). V shed 4 bases and J shed 4 bases, with 17 bases lying between them. Germline V lookup: CDR1 LGHNA, CDR2 YNFKEQ. The CDR3 totals 15 residues. The CDR3 sequence is CASSPLADLFYEQYF. In nucleotides, the CDR3 is TGTGCCAGCAGCCCGTTAGCGGATCTCTTTTACGAGCAGTACTTC.

This chain links TRBV4-3 with TRBJ1-5, with D unclear. Trimming shortened V by 0 bases and J by 0 bases, and 12 bases separated the two germline ends. CDR1 and CDR2 (germline): LGHNA, YSLEER. The CDR3 is 17 residues long. CDR3 amino acids: CASSQDYRQNSNQPQHF. As DNA, the CDR3 is TGCGCCAGCAGCCAAGATTACCGACAAAATAGCAATCAGCCCCAGCATTTT.